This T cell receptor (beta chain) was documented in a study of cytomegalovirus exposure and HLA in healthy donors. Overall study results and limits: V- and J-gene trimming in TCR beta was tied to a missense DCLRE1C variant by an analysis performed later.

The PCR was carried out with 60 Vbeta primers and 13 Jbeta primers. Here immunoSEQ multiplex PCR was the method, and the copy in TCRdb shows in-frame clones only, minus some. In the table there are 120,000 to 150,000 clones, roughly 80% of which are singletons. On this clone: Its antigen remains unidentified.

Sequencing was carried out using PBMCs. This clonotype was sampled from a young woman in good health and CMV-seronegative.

For the CDR3, the DNA is TGTGCCAGCAGTGAAATCATAGGACAGGCCTATGGCTACACCTTC. This translates into CASSEIIGQAYGYTF. The V gene is TRBV6-1, the J gene TRBJ1-2, with 7 nucleotides matching TRBD1. The CDR3 runs to 15 residues. With 2 bases clipped from V and 4 bases from J, the junction kept 7 bases outside the gene matches. Germline V CDR1 and CDR2: MNHNS, SASEGT.